This T cell receptor beta chain originates from a study of T cells in pancreatic ductal adenocarcinoma (dated by TCRdb to the late 2010s). Describing the broader study: To learn about the adaptive T-cell response arising naturally, investigators profiled where tumor-infiltrating CD8+ T cells, together with suppressive cells, were located within resected pancreatic ductal adenocarcinoma, how abundant they were, and what qualities they showed. Points the paper makes about the study in general: No significant difference in T-cell clonality was found between tumor and blood, with mean clonality of about 0.11 in tumors and 0.072 in blood. Compared with tumor samples, blood samples had more total productive templates and 8 to 8.5-fold more unique clonotypes. Because tumors are enriched in CD45RO+ effector T cells rather than naive T cells, which biases toward lower diversity, comparisons of clonality between tumor and blood may be biased. Since most people with pancreatic cancer show up with disease that cannot be operated on, the resected cohort was biased toward the minority who had early-stage disease.

TCR beta CDR3 regions were amplified from genomic DNA using the immunoSEQ hsTCRB kit. An Illumina HiSeq system was used to carry out high-throughput TRB CDR3 sequencing. Under the source paper's analysis protocol: The immunoSEQ software was used to analyze the sequencing reads, and any nonproductive sequences containing premature stops or frame-shifts were left out. Clonality of the repertoire was calculated as one minus Shannon entropy normalized by log2 of the number of unique productive sequences. TCRdb took over this immuneACCESS table, retaining in-frame rearrangements with V and J assigned. Such tables are incomplete; in checked studies, under half of the missing clones stem from an unresolved V gene, and the remainder is unexplained. V and J calls and clone size follow that table, whereas D and trimming were derived from the DNA. The sample data list 85,000 to 120,000 clones, and roughly 96% of these were observed just once. The top ten hold about 3.4% of the sample.

On this clone: Its antigen remains undetermined. It has no much larger one-base neighbor in the sample; base qualities were not kept.

Selected pancreatic ductal adenocarcinoma patients had undergone surgery without neoadjuvant therapy. Peripheral blood was collected in heparin tubes, and PBMCs were then isolated from the blood with a histopaque density gradient and cryopreserved in about 10% DMSO. Using the DNeasy Blood and Tissue Kit along with Proteinase K and RNase treatment, genomic DNA was extracted from 6 or 7 PBMC specimens and some ten flash-frozen tumor specimens. Measured from the cysteine to the phenylalanine, the CDR3 is 15 residues long. Of all the DNA, just the CDR3 is kept, 45 bases in frame from base 1. V lost 3 bases and J lost 7 bases; the stretch between them is 19 bases long. Taken from the germline V gene, the CDR1 and CDR2 loops are KGHSH and LQKENI.

The origin of this receptor is a human donor with pancreatic ductal adenocarcinoma. The sample taken for sequencing was PBMCs. The chain was built from TRBV18 and TRBJ2-7, with a tentative D gene TRBD1 over 5 matching bases. The CDR3 corresponds to CASSPTRAGRREQYF. The bases are TGTGCCAGCTCACCGACTCGGGCAGGGCGTCGAGAGCAGTACTTC.